Shown below are 26 T cell receptor beta chains from a single sample sequenced in a study of T cell changes during pregnancy in multiple sclerosis. Here immunoSEQ multiplex PCR was the method, and the copy in TCRdb shows in-frame clones only, minus some. The data show under 80,000 clones, with roughly 94% seen just once and less than 0.65% held by the top ten. This specimen was peripheral blood, taken in the third trimester of pregnancy. The receptors come from a female donor with multiple sclerosis, enrolled in a pregnancy study.

The genes are TRBV2 and TRBJ1-1, with D possibly TRBD1 on 5 matching bases. The V end was cut by 5 bases, the J end by 8 bases, with 9 bases between. The CDR3 is 11 residues long. Looked up from germline, CDR1 is SNHLY and CDR2 is FYNNEI. The CDR3 DNA sequence: TGTGCCAGCAGTAGGGACTGGGAAGCTTTCTTT. Its translation is CASSRDWEAFF.

J is TRBJ2-3 and V is TRBV6-4; TRBD2 agrees at 9 bases. CDR3 length: 15 amino acids. Germline CDR1 reads MRHNA; CDR2 reads SNTAGT. The V segment lost 4 bases and the J segment 6 bases; nucleotides outside the gene matches: 8. The CDR3 here is CASSVEAGGSDTQYF. CDR3 DNA sequence: TGTGCCAGCAGTGTGGAAGCGGGGGGTTCGGATACGCAGTATTTT.

V usage is TRBV5-6 and J usage is TRBJ2-3; D is ambiguous. CDR1 and CDR2 from the germline V gene are SGHDT and YYEEEE. V shed 0 bases and J shed 0 bases, with 8 bases lying between them. The CDR3 length is 15 residues. The CDR3 spells CASSLVATSTDTQYF. CDR3 coding DNA: TGTGCCAGCAGCTTGGTCGCGACTAGCACAGATACGCAGTATTTT.

The chain recombines TRBV25-1 with TRBJ1-1; 9 nucleotides align to TRBD1. V gave up 5 bases and J gave up 0 bases; unmatched junction bases: 7. Per the germline V gene, CDR1 is MGHDK and CDR2 is SYGVNS. The CDR3 consists of 16 residues. The CDR3 loop reads CASSPDRGVVNTEAFF. Written as DNA, the CDR3 is TGTGCCAGCAGTCCGGACAGGGGAGTCGTGAACACTGAAGCTTTCTTT.

This rearrangement joins TRBV19 to TRBJ1-4; D unclear. This CDR3 region has 13 residues. V was clipped by 2 bases and J by 8 bases, with 9 bases between them. The germline V gene has CDR1 LNHDA and CDR2 SQIVND (reference sequence). Written as DNA, the CDR3 is TGTGCCAGTAGTATATCCTTTTCCGAAAAACTGTTTTTT. Its protein product is CASSISFSEKLFF.

V gene TRBV5-8 combines with J gene TRBJ2-5, with TRBD2 identical over 9 bases. Germline loops: CDR1 SGHTS, CDR2 YDEGEE. The CDR3 totals 14 residues. The V segment lost 4 bases and the J segment 5 bases; nucleotides outside the gene matches: 6. The CDR3 reads CASSKSGGHETQYF. The CDR3 DNA is TGTGCCAGCAGCAAAAGCGGGGGGCACGAGACCCAGTACTTC.

V is TRBV7-3 and J is TRBJ2-2, with 7 nucleotides matching TRBD2. Germline V gene lookup returns CDR1 SGHTA and CDR2 FQGTGA. J gave up 4 bases and V 8 bases, and 10 bases lay outside the gene matches. The CDR3 has 15 amino acids. The CDR3, as DNA: TGTGCCAGCGGCAGGGCTAGCGGAGTCACCGGGGAGCTGTTTTTT. Translation: CASGRASGVTGELFF.

The chain has TRBV19 and TRBJ2-5; 11 bases fit TRBD2. The CDR3 contains 15 residues. The V segment lost 5 bases and the J segment 1 base; nucleotides outside the gene matches: 3. Germline CDR1 LNHDA, CDR2 SQIVND (reference sequence). CDR3 in amino acids: CASSLAGGLQETQYF. The CDR3 nucleotides are TGTGCCAGTAGTCTAGCGGGGGGCCTCCAAGAGACCCAGTACTTC.

This rearrangement joins TRBV15 to TRBJ1-1; D may be TRBD1 (6 bases). CDR3 length: 15 residues. Germline V gene data show CDR1 as LNHNV and CDR2 as YYDKDF (reference sequence). V lost 0 bases and J lost 4, with 12 bases in between. CDR3: CATSRELGGRTEAFF. The DNA of the CDR3 is TGTGCCACCAGCAGAGAGTTAGGGGGACGCACTGAAGCTTTCTTT.

The J gene is TRBJ1-2, the V gene TRBV19; possible D gene TRBD1, 5 bases. The CDR3 extends over 13 amino acids. CDR1 is LNHDA, CDR2 SQIVND, per germline (reference sequence). The V end lost 9 bases, the J end lost 4 bases, and 15 bases lay between the germline ends. The CDR3, as DNA: TGTGCCAGAAGGGAAACAGGAACCTATGGCTACACCTTC. Translation: CARRETGTYGYTF.

This chain links TRBV4-2 with TRBJ2-5, with 7 bases identical to TRBD1. The CDR3 is made up of 20 amino acids. V dropped 1 base and J dropped 1; count of bases not matched to a gene: 18. In germline, CDR1 is LGHNA, CDR2 YNFKEQ. This CDR3 reads CASSQAQKGVGRGIQETQYF. The CDR3 bases are TGTGCCAGCAGCCAAGCCCAGAAAGGAGTGGGCAGGGGGATCCAAGAGACCCAGTACTTC.

The chain couples TRBV30 to TRBJ2-7, with 8 bases that match TRBD1. Germline-derived CDR1 and CDR2 are GTSNPN and SVGIG (reference sequence). Trimming at V came to 5 bases and at J to 1 base, leaving 1 base not matched to a gene. CDR3 length: 12 amino acids. The CDR3 spells CAWGQGSYEQYF. The CDR3 DNA reads as TGTGCCTGGGGACAGGGATCCTACGAGCAGTACTTC.

The chain couples TRBV7-3 to TRBJ2-2; possible D gene TRBD2, 6 bases. The V gene lost 5 bases and the J gene lost 2 bases, with 9 bases spanning the gap. The CDR3 has 14 amino acids. Germline V gene data show CDR1 as SGHTA and CDR2 as FQGTGA. The CDR3 coding sequence is TGTGCCAGCAGCCCCGGGGGTAACACCGGGGAGCTGTTTTTT. This sequence encodes CASSPGGNTGELFF.

V usage is TRBV5-6 and J usage is TRBJ2-3, with D perhaps matching TRBD2 (5 bases). The V and J ends lost 4 bases and 4 bases respectively, with 13 bases between them. CDR3 length: 14 amino acids. Germline CDR1 reads SGHDT; CDR2 reads YYEEEE. The CDR3, as DNA: TGTGCCAGCAGCCCCGGAGTGGGAGCAGATACGCAGTATTTT. Encoded protein: CASSPGVGADTQYF. Complete variable domain (other parts from reference TRBV5-6 and TRBJ2-3): DAGVTQSPTHLIKTRGQQVTLRCSPKSGHDTVSWYQQALGQGPQFIFQYYEEEERQRGNFPDRFSGHQFPNYSSELNVNALLLGDSALYLCASSPGVGADTQYFGPGTRLTVL.

This clone was counted once. J is TRBJ2-5 and V is TRBV6-4; 7 bases are a match to TRBD2. Germline V CDR1 and CDR2: MRHNA, SNTAGT. J gave up 5 bases and V 2 bases, and 2 bases lay outside the gene matches. The CDR3 is 13 residues long. CDR3 coding DNA: TGTGCCAGCAGTGACAGGGAGGGGGAGACCCAGTACTTC. Amino acids: CASSDREGETQYF.

This clone came up once. The gene calls are TRBV6-5 and TRBJ1-1; TRBD1 agrees at 8 bases. This CDR3 has 14 amino acids. The germline CDR1 and CDR2 sequences are MNHEY and SVGAGI. Losses at the gene ends were 6 bases for V and 4 bases for J; bases not matched to a gene: 7. The DNA of the CDR3 is TGTGCCAGCAGGCGCGACAGGGGACCCACTGAAGCTTTCTTT. It yields the protein CASRRDRGPTEAFF.

V gene TRBV11-2 combines with J gene TRBJ1-2; maybe TRBD1 (6 bases). The germline gives CDR1 SGHAT, CDR2 FQNNGV. CDR3 length equals 14 residues. The V end lost 3 bases, the J end lost 4 bases, and 12 bases lay between the germline ends. The CDR3 nucleotides read TGTGCCAGCAGCTTGGGCAGGGACACCTATGGCTACACCTTC. Translating gives CASSLGRDTYGYTF.

J is TRBJ2-3 and V is TRBV7-9, with 10 bases identical to TRBD2. Germline V CDR1 and CDR2: SEHNR, FQNEAQ (reference sequence). V lost 2 bases, J lost 3 bases, and 2 bases stayed unmatched. This CDR3 contains 15 residues. CDR3 in amino acids: CASSLQAGGTDTQYF. The CDR3 bases are TGTGCCAGCAGCTTACAAGCGGGGGGGACAGATACGCAGTATTTT.

The sample holds one count of this clone. The chain combines TRBV7-9 with TRBJ1-5, with D maybe TRBD1 (5 bases). Germline V lookup: CDR1 SEHNR, CDR2 FQNEAQ (reference sequence). This CDR3 spans 13 amino acids. The V gene lost 3 bases and the J gene lost 6 bases, with 9 bases spanning the gap. CDR3 residues: CASSLIGAQPQHF. The CDR3 coding sequence is TGTGCCAGCAGCTTGATTGGGGCTCAGCCCCAGCATTTT. Full variable domain (rest looked up from reference TRBV7-9 and TRBJ1-5): DTGVSQNPRHKITKRGQNVTFRCDPISEHNRLYWYRQTLGQGPEFLTYFQNEAQLEKSRLLSDRFSAERPKGSFSTLEIQRTEQGDSAMYLCASSLIGAQPQHFGDGTRLSIL.

This chain joins TRBV9 and TRBJ2-5; tentatively, D is TRBD2 (6 bases). Germline assignment: CDR1 SGDLS and CDR2 YYNGEE. The ends were cut back, 0 bases at V and 3 bases at J, with 6 bases in the middle. The CDR3 contains 13 residues. DNA for the CDR3: TGTGCCAGCAGCGTAGTAGCGGAAGAGACCCAGTACTTC. This encodes CASSVVAEETQYF.

This rearrangement joins TRBV7-3 to TRBJ2-5; 9 nucleotides match TRBD2. V lost 1 base, J lost 5 bases, and 5 bases stayed unmatched. The CDR3 sequence is 15 residues long. CDR1 is SGHTA, CDR2 FQGTGA, per germline. The CDR3 region has the DNA TGTGCCAGCAGCTTAAGGCGGGGGGGCCGTGAGACCCAGTACTTC. Translated: CASSLRRGGRETQYF.

The chain has TRBV11-2 and TRBJ1-2; unclear D gene. Trimming stripped 4 bases from V and 5 bases from J, with 5 bases between. Per the germline V gene, CDR1 is SGHAT and CDR2 is FQNNGV. The CDR3 has 11 residues. CDR3 loop: CASSYRYGYTF. The CDR3, as DNA: TGTGCCAGCAGCTATCGGTATGGCTACACCTTC.

The chain links TRBV13 to TRBJ2-3, with 9 bases matching TRBD2. The junction had 6 bases not matched to a gene; V was cut back by 5 bases and J by 0 bases. The CDR3 loop spans 16 amino acids. Germline CDR1 reads PRHDT; CDR2 reads FYEKMQ (reference sequence). CDR3 in DNA: TGTGCCAGCAGCCAAAAGCGGGGGGCCAGCACAGATACGCAGTATTTT. This codes for CASSQKRGASTDTQYF.

V usage is TRBV5-1 and J usage is TRBJ2-7; the D gene is possibly TRBD1 (6 bases). The CDR3 is 15 residues long. V dropped 0 bases and J dropped 2 bases, with 12 bases sitting between them. Germline values: CDR1 SGHRS, CDR2 YFSETQ. For the CDR3, the DNA is TGCGCCAGCAGCTTGGTTTCGACAGGAACCTACGAGCAGTACTTC. Its protein product is CASSLVSTGTYEQYF.

Written as DNA, the CDR3 is TGTGCCAGCAGCGTAACCGGGACAGGTCTCTCTGGAAACACCATATATTTT. This encodes CASSVTGTGLSGNTIYF. This rearrangement joins TRBV7-2 to TRBJ1-3; 8 bases match TRBD1. Germline trimming cut 5 bases from V and 0 bases from J; bases unmatched to any gene: 9. Germline values: CDR1 SGHTA, CDR2 FQGNSA. This CDR3 comprises 17 residues. Drawing the rest from reference TRBV7-2 and TRBJ1-3, the complete variable domain is GAGVSQSPSNKVTEKGKDVELRCDPISGHTALYWYRQSLGQGLEFLIYFQGNSAPDKSGLPSDRFSAERTGGSVSTLTIQRTQQEDSAVYLCASSVTGTGLSGNTIYFGEGSWLTVV.

The rearrangement uses TRBV4-3 and TRBJ2-3, with a weak D call TRBD2 (6 bases). Trimming stripped 0 bases from V and 8 bases from J, with 15 bases between. Germline lookup yields CDR1 LGHNA and CDR2 YSLEER. The CDR3 is made up of 15 amino acids. The CDR3 coding sequence is TGCGCCAGCAGCCAAGATCAGACTAGTTTCGGTACGCAGTATTTT. Translated: CASSQDQTSFGTQYF.